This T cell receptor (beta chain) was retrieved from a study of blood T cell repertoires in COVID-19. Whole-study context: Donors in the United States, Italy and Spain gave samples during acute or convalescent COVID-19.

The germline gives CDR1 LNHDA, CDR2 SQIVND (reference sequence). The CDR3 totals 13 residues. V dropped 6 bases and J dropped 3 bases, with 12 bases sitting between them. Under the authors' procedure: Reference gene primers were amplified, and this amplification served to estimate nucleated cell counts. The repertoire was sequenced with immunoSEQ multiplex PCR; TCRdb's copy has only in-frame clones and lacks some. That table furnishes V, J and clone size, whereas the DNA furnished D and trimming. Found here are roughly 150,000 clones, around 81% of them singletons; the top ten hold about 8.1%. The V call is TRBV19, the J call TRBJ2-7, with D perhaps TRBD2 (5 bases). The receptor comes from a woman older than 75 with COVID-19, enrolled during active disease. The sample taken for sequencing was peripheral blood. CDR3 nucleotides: TGTGCCAGTAGCCCCTCGGGGTTCTACGAGCAGTACTTC. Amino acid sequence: CASSPSGFYEQYF.